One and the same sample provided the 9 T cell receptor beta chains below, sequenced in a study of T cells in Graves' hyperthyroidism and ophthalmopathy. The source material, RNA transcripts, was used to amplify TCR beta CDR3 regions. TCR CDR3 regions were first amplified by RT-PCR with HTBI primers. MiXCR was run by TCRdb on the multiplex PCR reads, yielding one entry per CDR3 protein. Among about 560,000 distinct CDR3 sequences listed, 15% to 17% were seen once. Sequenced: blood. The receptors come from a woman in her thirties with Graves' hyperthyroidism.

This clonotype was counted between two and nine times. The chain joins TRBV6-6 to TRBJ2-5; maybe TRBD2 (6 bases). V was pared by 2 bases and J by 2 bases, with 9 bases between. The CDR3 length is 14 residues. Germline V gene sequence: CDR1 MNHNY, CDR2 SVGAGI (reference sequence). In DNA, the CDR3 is TGTGCCAGCAGTTACGGGGGGTATCAAGAGACCCAGTACTTC. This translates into CASSYGGYQETQYF.

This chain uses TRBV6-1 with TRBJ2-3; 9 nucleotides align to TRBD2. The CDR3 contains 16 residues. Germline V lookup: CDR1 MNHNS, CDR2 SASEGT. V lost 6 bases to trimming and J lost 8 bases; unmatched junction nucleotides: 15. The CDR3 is CASSSVAGEGRITQYF. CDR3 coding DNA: TGTGCCAGCAGCTCCGTAGCGGGAGAGGGGAGGATTACGCAGTATTTT.

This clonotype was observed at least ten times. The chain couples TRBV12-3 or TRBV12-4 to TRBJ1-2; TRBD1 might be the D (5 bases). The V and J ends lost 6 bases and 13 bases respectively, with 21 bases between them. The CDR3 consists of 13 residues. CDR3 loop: CASSSSSGGRGTF. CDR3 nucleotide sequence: TGTGCCAGCAGCTCCTCTAGCGGGGGACGAGGCACCTTC.

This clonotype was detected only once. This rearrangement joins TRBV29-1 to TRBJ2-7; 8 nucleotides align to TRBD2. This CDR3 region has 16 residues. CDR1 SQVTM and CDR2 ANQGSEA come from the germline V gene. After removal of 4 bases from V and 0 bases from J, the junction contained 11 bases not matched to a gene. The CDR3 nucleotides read TGCAGCGTTGTGTCGGAACTAGCGGAGAGCTCCTACGAGCAGTACTTC. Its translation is CSVVSELAESSYEQYF.

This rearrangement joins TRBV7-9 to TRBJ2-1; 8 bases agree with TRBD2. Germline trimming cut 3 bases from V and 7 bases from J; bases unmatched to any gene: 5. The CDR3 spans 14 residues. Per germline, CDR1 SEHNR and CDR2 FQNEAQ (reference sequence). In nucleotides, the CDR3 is TGTGCCAGCAGCTTGTCGGGCGGGGGGAATGAGCAGTTCTTC. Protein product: CASSLSGGGNEQFF. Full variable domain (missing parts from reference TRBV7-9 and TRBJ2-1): DTGVSQNPRHKITKRGQNVTFRCDPISEHNRLYWYRQTLGQGPEFLTYFQNEAQLEKSRLLSDRFSAERPKGSFSTLEIQRTEQGDSAMYLCASSLSGGGNEQFFGPGTRLTVL.

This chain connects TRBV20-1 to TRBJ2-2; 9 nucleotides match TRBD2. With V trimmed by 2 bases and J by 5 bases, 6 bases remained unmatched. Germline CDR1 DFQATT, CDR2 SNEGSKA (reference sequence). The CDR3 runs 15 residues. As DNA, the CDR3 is TGCAGTGCTAGATCTAGCGGGATAGCAACCGGGGAGCTGTTTTTT. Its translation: CSARSSGIATGELFF.

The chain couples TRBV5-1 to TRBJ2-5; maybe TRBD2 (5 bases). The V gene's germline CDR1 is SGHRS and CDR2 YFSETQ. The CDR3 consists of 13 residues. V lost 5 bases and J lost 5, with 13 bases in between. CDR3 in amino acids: CASRWETMETQYF. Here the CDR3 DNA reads TGCGCCAGCAGATGGGAGACTATGGAGACCCAGTACTTC.

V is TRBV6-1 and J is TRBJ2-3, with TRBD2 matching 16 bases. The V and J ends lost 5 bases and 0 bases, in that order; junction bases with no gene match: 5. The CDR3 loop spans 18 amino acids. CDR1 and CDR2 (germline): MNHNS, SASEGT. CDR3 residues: CASSPGGLAGGSTDTQYF. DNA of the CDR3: TGTGCCAGCAGTCCGGGGGGACTAGCGGGAGGGAGCACAGATACGCAGTATTTT.

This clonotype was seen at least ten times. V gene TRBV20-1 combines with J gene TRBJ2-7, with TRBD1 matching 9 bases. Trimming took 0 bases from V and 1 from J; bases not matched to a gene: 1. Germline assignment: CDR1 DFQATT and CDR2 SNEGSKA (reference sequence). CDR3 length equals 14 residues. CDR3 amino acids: CSARDGTGSYEQYF. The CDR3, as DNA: TGCAGTGCTAGAGACGGGACAGGGTCCTACGAGCAGTACTTC.